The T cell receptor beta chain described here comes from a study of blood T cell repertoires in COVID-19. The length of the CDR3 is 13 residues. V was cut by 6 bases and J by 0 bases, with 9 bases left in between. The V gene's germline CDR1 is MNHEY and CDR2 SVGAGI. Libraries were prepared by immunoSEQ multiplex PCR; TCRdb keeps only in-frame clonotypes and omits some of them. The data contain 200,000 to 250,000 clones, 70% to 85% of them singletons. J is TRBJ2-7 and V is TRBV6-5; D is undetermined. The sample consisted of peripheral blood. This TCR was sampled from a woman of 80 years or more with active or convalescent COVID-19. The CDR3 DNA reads TGTGCCAGCAGGCGAATCGCCTCCTACGAGCAGTACTTC. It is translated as CASRRIASYEQYF.